The clone carrying this T cell receptor (beta chain) showed up just a few times. Per the original data handling: Amplification of reference gene primers was used by the study to estimate nucleated cell counts. The protocol was immunoSEQ multiplex PCR, while the TCRdb copy is restricted to in-frame clones and leaves out a portion. V, J and clone size reflect that table, while D and trimming were determined from the DNA. The data hold 100,000 to 120,000 clones, with 72% observed a single time. The sample comes from a study of blood T cell repertoires in COVID-19. Study-level information: Specimens from acute and convalescent COVID-19 originated in the United States, Italy and Spain. The analysed material was cDNA or gDNA that came from T cells, B-cell-depleted T cells, or PBMCs.

J lost 8 bases, V lost 4 bases, and 11 bases had no gene match. Germline loops: CDR1 ENHRY, CDR2 SYGVKD. The CDR3 has 15 amino acids. The chain has TRBV10-3 and TRBJ1-2; 9 positions match TRBD1. Sample: peripheral blood. This TCR came from a woman aged 55-75 years with acute or convalescent COVID-19. The CDR3 DNA reads as TGTGCCATCAGTGGCTGGACAGGGGAGGCGTCGGGCTACACCTTC. It yields the protein CAISGWTGEASGYTF.